The 7 T cell receptor beta chains below all came from one sample that was sequenced in a study of post-analysis software for immune sequencing data. Overall study results and limits: The study found TRBV5-6, TRBV5-1 and TRBV20-1 among a few TRBV segments more frequent in patients than controls.

The antigens of these receptors remain unknown. Prepared TCR beta cDNA libraries contained unique molecular identifiers. TCRdb used MiXCR to reprocess the PCR reads, holding one entry per CDR3 protein. There are around 400,000 distinct CDR3 sequences in the sample; approximately 37% occur only once, and 7.6% lies in the top ten. Sequencing was done on a sample of blood. Receptors were obtained from a girl aged 2 to 10 with multiple sclerosis.

This clonotype was seen only once. The chain carries TRBV4-1 and TRBJ2-3, with D hard to call. Germline CDR1 is MGHRA and CDR2 is YSYEKL. This CDR3 spans 16 amino acids. Trimming left V 4 bases short and J 0 bases short, with 14 bases between. In DNA, the CDR3 is TGCGCCAGCAGCCCGGCCCTAAGGCCTAGCACAGATACGCAGTATTTT. Its protein is CASSPALRPSTDTQYF.

The J gene is TRBJ1-4, the V gene TRBV29-1, with unresolved D. Germline assignment: CDR1 SQVTM and CDR2 ANQGSEA. The V end was cut by 0 bases, the J end by 10 bases, with 12 bases between. CDR3 length equals 13 residues. CDR3 amino acids: CSVEDLRKGKLFF. Written as DNA, the CDR3 is TGCAGCGTTGAAGATCTGCGAAAGGGAAAACTGTTTTTT. Variable domain in full (rest from reference TRBV29-1 and TRBJ1-4): SAVISQKPSRDICQRGTSLTIQCQVDSQVTMMFWYRQQPGQSLTLIATANQGSEATYESGFVIDKFPISRPNLTFSTLTVSNMSPEDSSIYLCSVEDLRKGKLFFGSGTQLSVL.

The CDR3 region has the DNA TGTGCCAGCAGCGTAGGTTATAGGTGGGTCTACGAGCAGTACTTC. Its translation is CASSVGYRWVYEQYF. The J gene is TRBJ2-7, the V gene TRBV9, with D unresolved. Germline CDR1 and CDR2: SGDLS and YYNGEE. The CDR3 consists of 15 residues. V was trimmed by 0 bases and J by 3 bases, leaving 13 bases between them.

The chain is built from TRBV9 and TRBJ2-3; either TRBD1 or TRBD2 may fit D (5 bases each). The CDR3 is made up of 15 amino acids. V was trimmed by 5 bases and J by 8 bases, leaving 21 bases between them. CDR1 SGDLS and CDR2 YYNGEE come from the germline V gene. The CDR3 nucleotides read TGTGCCAGCAGTACCCAGGAGGACTTTAGGGGTACGCAGTATTTT. This sequence encodes CASSTQEDFRGTQYF.

This clonotype turned up a few times. V usage is TRBV20-1 and J usage is TRBJ2-7; 11 nucleotides match TRBD2. V dropped 3 bases and J dropped 0; count of bases not matched to a gene: 4. The CDR3 has 15 amino acids. The V gene's germline CDR1 is DFQATT and CDR2 SNEGSKA (reference sequence). CDR3 protein: CSASRTSGLSYEQYF. CDR3 sequence (DNA): TGCAGTGCTAGTAGGACTAGCGGGCTCTCCTACGAGCAGTACTTC.

This chain joins TRBV5-5 and TRBJ1-1; no reliable D call. Trimming took off 2 bases at V and 0 bases at J, with 11 bases between the two ends. CDR1 and CDR2 (germline): SGHKS, YYEKEE (reference sequence). The CDR3 contains 15 residues. CDR3 residues: CASSFLGGLNTEAFF. The CDR3 DNA reads TGTGCCAGCAGCTTCTTAGGTGGCTTGAACACTGAAGCTTTCTTT.

This chain connects TRBV28 to TRBJ2-5; 14 positions match TRBD2. V shed 1 base, J shed 7 bases, and the junction held 8 bases outside the gene matches. The CDR3 is 17 residues long. Germline V gene data show CDR1 as MDHEN and CDR2 as SYDVKM. The CDR3 is CASSLYGLAGGKRTQYF. The CDR3 nucleotides are TGTGCCAGCAGTTTATACGGACTAGCGGGGGGAAAGAGGACCCAGTACTTC. Complete variable domain (other parts from reference TRBV28 and TRBJ2-5): DVKVTQSSRYLVKRTGEKVFLECVQDMDHENMFWYRQDPGLGLRLIYFSYDVKMKEKGDIPEGYSVSREKKERFSLILESASTNQTSMYLCASSLYGLAGGKRTQYFGPGTRLLVL.